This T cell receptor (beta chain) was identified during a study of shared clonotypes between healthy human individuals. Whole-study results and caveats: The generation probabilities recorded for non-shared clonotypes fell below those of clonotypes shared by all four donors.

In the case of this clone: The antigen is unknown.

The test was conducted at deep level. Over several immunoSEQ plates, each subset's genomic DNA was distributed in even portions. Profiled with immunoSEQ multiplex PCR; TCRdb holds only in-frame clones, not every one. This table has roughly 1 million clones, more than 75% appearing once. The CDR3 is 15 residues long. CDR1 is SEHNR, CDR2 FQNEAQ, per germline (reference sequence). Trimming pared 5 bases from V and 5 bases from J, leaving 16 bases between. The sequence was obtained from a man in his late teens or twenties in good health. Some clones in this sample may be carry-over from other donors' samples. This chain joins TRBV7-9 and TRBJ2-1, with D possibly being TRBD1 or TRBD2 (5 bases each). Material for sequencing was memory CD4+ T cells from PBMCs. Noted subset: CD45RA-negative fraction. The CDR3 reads CASSRNRDVNNEQFF. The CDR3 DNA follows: TGTGCCAGCAGCCGAAATCGGGACGTGAACAATGAGCAGTTCTTC.